The clone carrying this T cell receptor beta chain was counted between two and nine times. The target antigen is unknown. There were only Caucasian adults among the donors, and all lived in Nashville, Tennessee. With 4 bases removed from V and 11 bases from J, the gap between germline ends came to 25 bases. Germline CDR1 SGHRS, CDR2 YFSETQ. There are 16 residues in the CDR3. The data belong to a study of shared clonotypes between healthy human individuals. Findings and limits, study-wide: The sole specimen, blood, was sampled, and tissue repertoires likely differ.

Some clones are missing from TCRdb's copy, which holds only in-frame ones; the method was immunoSEQ multiplex PCR. The sample has more than 450,000 clones, 60% to 85% seen once. The clonotype originates from a woman between 35 and 50 years old in good health. Some clones in this sample may be carry-over from other donors' samples. The genes are TRBV5-1 and TRBJ2-1, with TRBD2 as a possible D gene (6 bases). The source material was PBMCs. Written as DNA, the CDR3 is TGCGCCAGCAGCCCCACTCGGGACTTATACTTTCTCCAGCAGTTCTTC. It codes for CASSPTRDLYFLQQFF. Variable domain in full (rest from reference TRBV5-1 and TRBJ2-1): KAGVTQTPRYLIKTRGQQVTLSCSPISGHRSVSWYQQTPGQGLQFLFEYFSETQRNKGNFPGRFSGRQFSNSRSEMNVSTLELGDSALYLCASSPTRDLYFLQQFFGPGTRLTVL.